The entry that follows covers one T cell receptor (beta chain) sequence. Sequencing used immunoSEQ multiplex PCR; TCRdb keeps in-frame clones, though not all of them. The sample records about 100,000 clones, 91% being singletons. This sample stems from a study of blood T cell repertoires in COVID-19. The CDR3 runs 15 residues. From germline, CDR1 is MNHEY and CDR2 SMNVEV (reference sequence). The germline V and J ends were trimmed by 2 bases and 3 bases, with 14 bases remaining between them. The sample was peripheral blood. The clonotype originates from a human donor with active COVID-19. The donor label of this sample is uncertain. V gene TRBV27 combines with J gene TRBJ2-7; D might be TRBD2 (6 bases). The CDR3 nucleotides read TGTGCCAGCAGTTTACTAGGGGCGGGGTACTACGAGCAGTACTTC. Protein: CASSLLGAGYYEQYF.